This section outlines one T cell receptor beta chain sequence together with its context. Its antigen remains unknown. At one boundary the junction diverges from the germline segment, which might be a read error. This record comes from a study of response to subunit inactivated influenza vaccine. Notes on the study in general: It was the authors' suggestion that each seasonal influenza vaccination recruits few new T cells.

Each CDR3 protein gets one entry after TCRdb re-called the RT-PCR reads with MiXCR. The sample has 300,000 to 350,000 distinct CDR3 sequences; 22% are singletons. CDR1 is GTSNPN and CDR2 is SVGIG in the germline V gene (reference sequence). The CDR3 sequence is 16 residues long. The rearrangement links TRBV30 to TRBJ2-1, with 7 bases aligning to TRBD1. The receptor was isolated from a man aged 50 to 75 who received an inactivated influenza vaccine. Here the sequenced sample was PBMCs from blood, taken 21 months after vaccination. The CDR3 nucleotides read TGTGCCTGGAGGAGACAGGGTCTCGCCTCCAACAATGAGCAGTTCTTC. It codes for CAWRRQGLASNNEQFF.